This TCR beta chain was recorded in a study of blood T cells in healthy people across ages. The use of a sample-barcoded 5' primer and a J-beta primer mix characterized a second PCR of roughly 6 to 11 cycles. One entry per CDR3 protein, called by TCRdb with MiXCR from the 5' RACE reads. The table has roughly 800,000 distinct CDR3 sequences, roughly 64% seen once; the top ten hold 22%. Note on this clonotype: As yet, its antigen is unknown.

Study conclusions and caveats: Naive CD4+ cell counts and diversity both ran higher in long-lived than in aged donors.

Total RNA extracted from each sample amounted to at least 5 micrograms. Germline V CDR1 and CDR2: DFQATT, SNEGSKA (reference sequence). The CDR3 has 15 amino acids. V shed 6 bases and J shed 0 bases, with 18 bases lying between them. This chain links TRBV20-1 with TRBJ2-7, with a possible D match to TRBD1 (6 bases). Sequenced material: blood. The sequence was obtained from a man under 40 in good health. CDR3 nucleotides: TGCAGTGCCCACTTGAGTGACAGGAACTCCTACGAGCAGTACTTC. Translating gives CSAHLSDRNSYEQYF.